This note documents a single TCR beta chain sequence. These data belong to a study of cytomegalovirus exposure and HLA in healthy donors. In the PCR, 60 Vbeta and 13 Jbeta primers were used. The protocol was immunoSEQ multiplex PCR, while the TCRdb copy is restricted to in-frame clones and leaves out a portion. This listing includes under 130,000 clones. This CDR3 is 15 amino acids long. V lost 4 bases, J lost 8 bases, and 9 bases stayed unmatched. The germline gives CDR1 LGHNA, CDR2 YSLEER. V usage is TRBV4-3 and J usage is TRBJ1-4; 8 bases line up with TRBD1. This TCR derives from a middle-aged man in good health and CMV-seronegative. The material sequenced was PBMCs. The CDR3 DNA reads as TGCGCCAGCAGCCGCGTACAGGGGGGTGGGGAAAAACTGTTTTTT. Its protein is CASSRVQGGGEKLFF.